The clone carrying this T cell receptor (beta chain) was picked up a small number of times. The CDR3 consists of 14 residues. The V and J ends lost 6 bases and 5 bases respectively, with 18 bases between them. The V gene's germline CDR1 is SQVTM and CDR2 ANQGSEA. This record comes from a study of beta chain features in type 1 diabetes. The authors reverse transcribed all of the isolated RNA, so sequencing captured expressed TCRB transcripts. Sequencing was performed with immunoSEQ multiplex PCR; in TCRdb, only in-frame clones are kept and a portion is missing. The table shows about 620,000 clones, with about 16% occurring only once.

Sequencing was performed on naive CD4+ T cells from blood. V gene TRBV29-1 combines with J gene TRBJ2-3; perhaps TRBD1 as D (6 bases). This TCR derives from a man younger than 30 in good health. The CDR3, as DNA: TGCAGCGTAGCCTACACCACAGGGCTAGATACGCAGTATTTT. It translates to CSVAYTTGLDTQYF.